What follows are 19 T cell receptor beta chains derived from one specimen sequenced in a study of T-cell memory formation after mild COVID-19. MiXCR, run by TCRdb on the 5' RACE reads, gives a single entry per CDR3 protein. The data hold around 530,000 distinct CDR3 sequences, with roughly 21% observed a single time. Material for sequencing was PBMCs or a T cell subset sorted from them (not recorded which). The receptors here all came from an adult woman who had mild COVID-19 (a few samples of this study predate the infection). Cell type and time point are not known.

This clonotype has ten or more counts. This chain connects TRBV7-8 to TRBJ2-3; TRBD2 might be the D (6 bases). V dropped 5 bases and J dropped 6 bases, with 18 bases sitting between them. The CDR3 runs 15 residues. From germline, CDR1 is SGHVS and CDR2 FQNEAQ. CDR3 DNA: TGTGCCAGCAGCCATAGCGGCTCAACGGGGGATACGCAGTATTTT. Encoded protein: CASSHSGSTGDTQYF. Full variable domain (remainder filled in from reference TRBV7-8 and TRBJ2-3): GAGVSQSPRYKVAKRGQDVALRCDPISGHVSLFWYQQALGQGPEFLTYFQNEAQLDKSGLPSDRFFAERPEGSVSTLKIQRTQQEDSAVYLCASSHSGSTGDTQYFGPGTRLTVL.

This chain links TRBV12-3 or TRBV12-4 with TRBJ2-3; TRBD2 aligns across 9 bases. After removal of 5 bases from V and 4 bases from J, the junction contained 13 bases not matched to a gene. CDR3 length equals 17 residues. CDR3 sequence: CASSSLGAGGSSDTQYF. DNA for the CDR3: TGTGCCAGCAGTAGCCTCGGAGCGGGAGGAAGCTCAGATACGCAGTATTTT.

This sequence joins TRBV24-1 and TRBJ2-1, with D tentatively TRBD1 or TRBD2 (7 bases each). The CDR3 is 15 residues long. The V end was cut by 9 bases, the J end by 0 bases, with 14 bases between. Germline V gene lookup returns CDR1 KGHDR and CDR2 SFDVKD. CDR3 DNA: TGTGCCACCGGACGCAGGGGGGGCTCCTACAATGAGCAGTTCTTC. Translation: CATGRRGGSYNEQFF.

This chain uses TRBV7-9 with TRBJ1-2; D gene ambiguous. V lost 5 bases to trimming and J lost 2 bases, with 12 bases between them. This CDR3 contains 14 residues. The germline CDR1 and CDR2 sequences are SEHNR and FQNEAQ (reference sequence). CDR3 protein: CASSKTTQNYGYTF. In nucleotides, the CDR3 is TGTGCCAGCAGCAAGACCACACAGAACTATGGCTACACCTTC.

The DNA for the CDR3 is TGTGCCAGCGCAGGGGGGGAGTGGGGCACAGATACGCAGTATTTT. Protein: CASAGGEWGTDTQYF. The chain couples TRBV2 to TRBJ2-3; D is possibly TRBD1 or TRBD2 (7 bases each). Deletions cut 8 bases from V and 1 base from J, with 16 bases between. Germline CDR1 and CDR2: SNHLY and FYNNEI. This CDR3 has 15 residues.

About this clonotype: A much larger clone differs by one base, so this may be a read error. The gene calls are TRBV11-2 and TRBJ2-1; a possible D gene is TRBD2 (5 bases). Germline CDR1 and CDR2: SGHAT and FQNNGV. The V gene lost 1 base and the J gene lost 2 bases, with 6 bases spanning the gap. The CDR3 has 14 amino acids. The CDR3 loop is CASSLVGAYNEQFF. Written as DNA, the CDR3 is TGTGCCAGCAGCTTAGTCGGGGCCTACAATGAGCAGTTCTTC.

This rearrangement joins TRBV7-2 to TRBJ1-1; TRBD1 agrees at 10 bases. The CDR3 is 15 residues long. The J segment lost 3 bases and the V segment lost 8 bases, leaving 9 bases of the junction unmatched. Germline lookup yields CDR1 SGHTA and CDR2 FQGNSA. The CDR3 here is CASGLGQGGYTEAFF. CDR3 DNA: TGTGCCAGCGGACTAGGACAGGGGGGATACACTGAAGCTTTCTTT.

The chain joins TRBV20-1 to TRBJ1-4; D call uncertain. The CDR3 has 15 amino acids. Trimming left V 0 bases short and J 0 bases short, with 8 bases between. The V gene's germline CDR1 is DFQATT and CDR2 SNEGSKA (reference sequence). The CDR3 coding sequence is TGCAGTGCTAGAGATCTAGTTGCAACTAATGAAAAACTGTTTTTT. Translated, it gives CSARDLVATNEKLFF.

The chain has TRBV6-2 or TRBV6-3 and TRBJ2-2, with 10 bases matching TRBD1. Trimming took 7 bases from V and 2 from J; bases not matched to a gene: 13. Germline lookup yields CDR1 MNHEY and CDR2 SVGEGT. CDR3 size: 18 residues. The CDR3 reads CASKTFPGDRGNTGELFF. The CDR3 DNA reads TGTGCCAGCAAAACTTTCCCTGGGGACAGGGGAAACACCGGGGAGCTGTTTTTT.

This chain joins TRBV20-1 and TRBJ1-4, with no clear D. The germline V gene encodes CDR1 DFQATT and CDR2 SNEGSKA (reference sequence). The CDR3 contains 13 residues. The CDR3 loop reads CSLRRPSREKLFF. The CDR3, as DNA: TGCAGCCTTCGGCGGCCCTCAAGGGAAAAACTGTTTTTT.

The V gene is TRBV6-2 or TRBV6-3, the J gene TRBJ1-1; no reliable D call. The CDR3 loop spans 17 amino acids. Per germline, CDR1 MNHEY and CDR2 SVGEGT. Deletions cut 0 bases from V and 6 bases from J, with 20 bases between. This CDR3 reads CASSYSGIHFGYAEAFF. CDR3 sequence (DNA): TGTGCCAGCAGTTACTCTGGGATCCACTTCGGATACGCTGAAGCTTTCTTT.

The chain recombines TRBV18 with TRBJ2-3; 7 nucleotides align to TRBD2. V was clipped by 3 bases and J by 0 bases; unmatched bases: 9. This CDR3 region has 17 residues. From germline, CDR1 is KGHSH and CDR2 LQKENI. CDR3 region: CASSPLADLSSTDTQYF. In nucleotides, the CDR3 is TGTGCCAGCTCACCCCTAGCGGACTTATCTAGCACAGATACGCAGTATTTT.

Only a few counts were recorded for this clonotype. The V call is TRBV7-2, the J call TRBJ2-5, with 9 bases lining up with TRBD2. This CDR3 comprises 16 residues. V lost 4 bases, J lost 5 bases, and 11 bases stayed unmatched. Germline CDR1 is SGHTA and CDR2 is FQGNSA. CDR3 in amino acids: CASSSQREARGETQYF. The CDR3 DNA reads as TGTGCCAGCAGCTCCCAGCGGGAGGCCAGGGGGGAGACCCAGTACTTC.

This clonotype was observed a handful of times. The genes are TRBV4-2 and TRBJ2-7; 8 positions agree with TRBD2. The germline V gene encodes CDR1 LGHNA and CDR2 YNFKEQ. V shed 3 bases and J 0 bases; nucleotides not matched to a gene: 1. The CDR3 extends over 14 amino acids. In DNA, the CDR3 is TGTGCCAGCAGCCATAGCGGGAACTCCTACGAGCAGTACTTC. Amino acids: CASSHSGNSYEQYF.

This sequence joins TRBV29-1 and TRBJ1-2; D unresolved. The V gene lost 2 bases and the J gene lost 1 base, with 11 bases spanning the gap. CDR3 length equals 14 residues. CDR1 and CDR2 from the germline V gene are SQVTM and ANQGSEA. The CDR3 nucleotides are TGCAGCGTTGAAAAGGGTAGAAATAACTATGGCTACACCTTC. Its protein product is CSVEKGRNNYGYTF.

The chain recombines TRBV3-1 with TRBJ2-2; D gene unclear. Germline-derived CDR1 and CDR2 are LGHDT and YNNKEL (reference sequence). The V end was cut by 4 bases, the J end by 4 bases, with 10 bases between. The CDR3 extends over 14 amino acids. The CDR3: CASSPVLGTGELFF. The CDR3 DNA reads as TGTGCCAGCAGCCCAGTCCTAGGCACCGGGGAGCTGTTTTTT.

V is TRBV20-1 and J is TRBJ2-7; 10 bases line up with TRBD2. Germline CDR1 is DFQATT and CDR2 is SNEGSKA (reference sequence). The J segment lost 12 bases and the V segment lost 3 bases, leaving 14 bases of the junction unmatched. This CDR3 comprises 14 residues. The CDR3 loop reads CSASSASGGHVLYF. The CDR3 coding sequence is TGCAGTGCTAGTTCGGCTAGCGGGGGCCATGTCCTGTACTTC.

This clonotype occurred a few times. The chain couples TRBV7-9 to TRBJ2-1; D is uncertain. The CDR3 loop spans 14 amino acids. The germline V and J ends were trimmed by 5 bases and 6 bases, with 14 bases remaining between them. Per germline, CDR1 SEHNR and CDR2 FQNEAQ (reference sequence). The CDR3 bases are TGTGCCAGCAGCCCCTCGACCCCCAGCAATGAGCAGTTCTTC. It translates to CASSPSTPSNEQFF.

The CDR3 DNA follows: TGTGCCATCGCCGGGACAGTCAGCGAGACCCAGTACTTC. It encodes CAIAGTVSETQYF. The chain joins TRBV10-3 to TRBJ2-5; 7 nucleotides match TRBD1. V trimming: 8 bases; J trimming: 5 bases; junction bases outside the gene matches: 8. There are 13 residues in the CDR3. Germline CDR1 ENHRY, CDR2 SYGVKD.